What follows is one T cell receptor (beta chain) and its context. Its antigen remains unknown. V was clipped by 1 base and J by 0 bases; unmatched bases: 5. CDR3 length: 16 residues. In germline, CDR1 is GTSNPN, CDR2 SVGIG (reference sequence). The data derive from a study of cytomegalovirus exposure and HLA in healthy donors. Regarding the study as a whole: Some TCR beta chains (164 of them) were listed as cytomegalovirus-associated. In a later analysis, first-cohort TCR clusters were found to tend to co-occur in the approximately 110 validation repertoires.

The table came from immunoSEQ multiplex PCR; TCRdb's copy has only in-frame clones and leaves some out. This table holds approximately 72,000 clones, approximately 94% found once. The sample comprised PBMCs. The receptor's source is a young woman in good health and CMV-seronegative. The chain has TRBV30 and TRBJ2-3; 9 bases align to TRBD1. The CDR3 DNA is TGTGCCTGGAGTGGGGGACAGGGTGATAGCACAGATACGCAGTATTTT. Amino acid sequence: CAWSGGQGDSTDTQYF.